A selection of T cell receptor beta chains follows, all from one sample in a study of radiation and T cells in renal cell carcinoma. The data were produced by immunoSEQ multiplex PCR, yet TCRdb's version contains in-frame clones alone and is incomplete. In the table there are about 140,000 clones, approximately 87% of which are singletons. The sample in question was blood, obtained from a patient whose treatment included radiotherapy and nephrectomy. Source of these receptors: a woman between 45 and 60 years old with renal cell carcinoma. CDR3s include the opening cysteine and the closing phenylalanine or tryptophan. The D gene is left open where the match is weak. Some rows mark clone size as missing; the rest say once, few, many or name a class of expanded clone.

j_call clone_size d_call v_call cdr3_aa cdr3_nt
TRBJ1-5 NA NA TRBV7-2 CASSHGRSNQPQHF TGTGCCAGCAGCCACGGGAGAAGCAATCAGCCCCAGCATTTT
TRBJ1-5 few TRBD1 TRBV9 CASSSDRGDQPQHF TGTGCCAGCAGCTCCGACAGGGGGGATCAGCCCCAGCATTTT
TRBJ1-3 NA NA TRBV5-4 CASSGGGGPGNTIYF TGTGCCAGCAGCGGGGGCGGGGGGCCTGGAAACACCATATATTTT
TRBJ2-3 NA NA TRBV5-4 CASSQGGPGTDTQYF TGTGCCAGCAGCCAGGGAGGCCCGGGCACAGATACGCAGTATTTT
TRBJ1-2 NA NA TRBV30 CAWSVTGDGYTF TGTGCCTGGAGTGTGACAGGAGATGGCTACACCTTC
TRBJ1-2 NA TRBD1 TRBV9 CASSVDGTVPPGGYTF TGTGCCAGCAGCGTAGACGGGACAGTCCCTCCCGGTGGCTACACCTTC
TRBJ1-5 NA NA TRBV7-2 CASSQTVNQPQHF TGTGCCAGCAGCCAGACAGTCAATCAGCCCCAGCATTTT
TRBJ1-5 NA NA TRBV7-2 CASSLIGNSNQPQHF TGTGCCAGCAGCTTAATAGGGAATAGCAATCAGCCCCAGCATTTT
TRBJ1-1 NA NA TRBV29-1 CSVSRDPLNTEAFF TGCAGCGTTTCGAGGGACCCCCTGAACACTGAAGCTTTCTTT
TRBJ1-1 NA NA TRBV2 CASSKDRNTEAFF TGTGCCAGCAGCAAGGACAGAAACACTGAAGCTTTCTTT
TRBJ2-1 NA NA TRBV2 CASSIDRENEQFF TGTGCCAGCAGCATCGACCGTGAGAATGAGCAGTTCTTC
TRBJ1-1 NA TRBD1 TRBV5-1 CASSLTTGTGVMNTEAFF TGCGCCAGCAGCTTGACTACCGGGACAGGGGTAATGAACACTGAAGCTTTCTTT
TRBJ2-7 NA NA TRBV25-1 CASSISGSYEQYF TGTGCCAGCAGTATTAGCGGCTCCTACGAGCAGTACTTC
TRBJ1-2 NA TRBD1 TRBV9 CASSTTGTAYGYTF TGTGCCAGCAGCACGACCGGGACAGCCTATGGCTACACCTTC
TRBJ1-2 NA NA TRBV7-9 CASSLGGTESNYGYTF TGTGCCAGCAGCTTAGGCGGGACGGAATCTAACTATGGCTACACCTTC
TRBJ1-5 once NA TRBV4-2 CASSPRGDLPGAQHF TGTGCCAGCAGTCCAAGAGGTGACCTCCCGGGGGCCCAGCATTTT
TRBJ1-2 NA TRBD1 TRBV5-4 CASSLGQGEYGYTF TGTGCCAGCAGTTTAGGACAGGGTGAATATGGCTACACCTTC
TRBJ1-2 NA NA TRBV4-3 CASSQAPNYGYTF TGCGCCAGCAGCCAAGCGCCTAACTATGGCTACACCTTC
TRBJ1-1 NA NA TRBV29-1 CSVVIAQKNTEAFF TGCAGCGTTGTTATTGCACAGAAGAACACTGAAGCTTTCTTT
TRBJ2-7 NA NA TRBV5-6 CASSPIGRGFSYEQYF TGTGCCAGCAGCCCGATTGGGCGGGGATTTTCCTACGAGCAGTACTTC
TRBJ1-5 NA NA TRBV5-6 CASSPGISNQPQHF TGTGCCAGCAGCCCGGGCATTAGCAATCAGCCCCAGCATTTT
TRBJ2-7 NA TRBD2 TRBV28 CASSLALAGGSYEQYF TGTGCCAGCAGTTTAGCACTAGCGGGGGGATCCTACGAGCAGTACTTC
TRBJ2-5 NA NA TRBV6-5 CASSYRGRETQYF TGTGCCAGCAGTTACCGGGGGCGGGAGACCCAGTACTTC
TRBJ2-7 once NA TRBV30 CAWSTQVVSYEQYF TGTGCCTGGAGCACCCAGGTCGTCTCCTACGAGCAGTACTTC
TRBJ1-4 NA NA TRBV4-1 CASSQGWQGELFF TGCGCCAGCAGCCAAGGATGGCAGGGAGAACTGTTTTTT
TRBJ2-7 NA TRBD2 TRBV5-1 CASSLSGGLGEQYF TGCGCCAGCAGCTTGAGCGGGGGGCTGGGCGAGCAGTACTTC
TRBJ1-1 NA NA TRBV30 CAWSVTGDEAFF TGTGCCTGGAGTGTAACAGGAGATGAAGCTTTCTTT
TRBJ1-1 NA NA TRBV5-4 CASSLTSGLPSEAFF TGTGCCAGCAGCTTGACCTCCGGGTTACCCTCTGAAGCTTTCTTT
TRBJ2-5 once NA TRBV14 CASSLGYETQYF TGTGCCAGCAGCCTGGGCTATGAGACCCAGTACTTC
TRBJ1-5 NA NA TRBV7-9 CASSHQGNSNQPQHF TGTGCCAGCAGCCACCAGGGGAATAGCAATCAGCCCCAGCATTTT
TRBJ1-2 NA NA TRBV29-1 CSAGKTEPRYGYTF TGCAGCGCTGGGAAGACAGAACCTCGCTATGGCTACACCTTC
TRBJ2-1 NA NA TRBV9 CASSADLNEQFF TGTGCCAGCAGCGCCGATCTCAATGAGCAGTTCTTC
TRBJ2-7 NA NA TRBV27 CASSPPSLTPSEQYF TGTGCCAGCAGTCCGCCCTCCTTGACACCCTCCGAGCAGTACTTC
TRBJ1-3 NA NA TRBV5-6 CASSIDATGTGIGRNTIYF TGTGCCAGCAGCATAGACGCGACCGGAACAGGGATCGGTCGAAACACCATATATTTT
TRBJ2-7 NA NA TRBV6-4 CASSDQSPLSYEQYF TGTGCCAGCAGTGACCAGAGCCCCCTCTCCTACGAGCAGTACTTC
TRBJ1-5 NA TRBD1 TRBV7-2 CASSNGQGGSQPQHF TGTGCCAGCAGCAACGGACAGGGAGGGAGTCAGCCCCAGCATTTT
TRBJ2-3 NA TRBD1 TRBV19 CASSGQGTDTQYF TGTGCCAGCTCGGGACAGGGCACAGATACGCAGTATTTT
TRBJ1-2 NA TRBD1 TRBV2 CASPRAGQTTNYGYTF TGTGCCAGCCCCCGAGCGGGACAGACTACCAACTATGGCTACACCTTC
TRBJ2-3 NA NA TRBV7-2 CASTSGGLADTQYF TGTGCCAGCACCTCGGGGGGCCTGGCAGATACGCAGTATTTT
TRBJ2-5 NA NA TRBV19 CASTSPGGGIETQYF TGTGCCAGTACCTCCCCCGGGGGCGGAATAGAGACCCAGTACTTC
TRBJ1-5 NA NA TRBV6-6 CASRPGDYSNQPQHF TGTGCCAGCAGACCCGGGGATTATAGCAATCAGCCCCAGCATTTT
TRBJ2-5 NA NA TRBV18 CASSLQETQYF TGTGCCAGCTCACTTCAAGAGACCCAGTACTTC
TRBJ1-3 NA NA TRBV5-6 CASSDADGNTIYF TGTGCCAGCAGCGACGCTGATGGAAACACCATATATTTT
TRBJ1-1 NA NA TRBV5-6 CASSSERGSRTEAFF TGTGCCAGCAGCTCTGAACGTGGAAGTAGGACTGAAGCTTTCTTT
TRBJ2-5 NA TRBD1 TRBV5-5 CASSLGTGGIQETQYF TGTGCCAGCAGCCTGGGGACAGGGGGGATTCAAGAGACCCAGTACTTC
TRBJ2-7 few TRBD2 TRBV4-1 CASSQATLAGGSYEQYF TGCGCCAGCAGCCAGGCCACACTAGCGGGAGGGTCCTACGAGCAGTACTTC
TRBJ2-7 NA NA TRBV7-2 CASSAYPGTGLYEQYF TGTGCCAGCAGCGCATACCCCGGGACTGGCCTTTACGAGCAGTACTTC
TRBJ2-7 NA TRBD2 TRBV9 CASSGSGATYEQYF TGTGCCAGCAGCGGAAGCGGGGCGACCTACGAGCAGTACTTC
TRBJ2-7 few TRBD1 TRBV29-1 CSVEAWDRVYEQYF TGCAGCGTTGAAGCTTGGGACAGGGTCTACGAGCAGTACTTC
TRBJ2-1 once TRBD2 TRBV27 CASSSPIKGLVDGEQFF TGTGCCAGCAGTTCCCCGATCAAGGGACTAGTTGATGGTGAGCAGTTCTTC
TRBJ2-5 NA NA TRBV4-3 CASSQDGGREQETQYF TGCGCCAGCAGCCAAGATGGGGGCAGGGAACAAGAGACCCAGTACTTC
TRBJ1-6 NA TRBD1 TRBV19 CASSGTGSSYNSPLHF TGTGCCAGTAGTGGGACAGGGAGCTCCTATAATTCACCCCTCCACTTT
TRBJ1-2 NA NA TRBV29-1 CSVEGNAQGYTF TGCAGCGTTGAAGGGAACGCCCAGGGCTACACCTTC
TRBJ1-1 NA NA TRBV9 CASSPAAFMNTEAFF TGTGCCAGCAGCCCCGCAGCCTTCATGAACACTGAAGCTTTCTTT
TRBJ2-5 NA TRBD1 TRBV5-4 CASSLRQGALKETQYF TGTGCCAGCAGCCTCCGACAGGGGGCTCTGAAGGAGACCCAGTACTTC
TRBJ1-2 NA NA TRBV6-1 CASTGAVANYGYTF TGTGCCAGCACCGGGGCCGTAGCTAACTATGGCTACACCTTC